Each of the 4 T cell receptor beta chains below was sequenced from the same sample in a study of cytomegalovirus exposure and HLA in healthy donors. Primers: 60 Vbeta forward and 13 Jbeta reverse. Only in-frame clones appear in the TCRdb table, and some are missing; sequencing was by immunoSEQ multiplex PCR. Of about 120,000 clones listed, roughly 14% are singletons. Sequenced: PBMCs. These receptors were collected from a young woman in good health and CMV-seronegative.

The gene calls are TRBV28 and TRBJ1-5; 8 nucleotides align to TRBD1. The CDR3 runs to 17 residues. CDR1 is MDHEN and CDR2 is SYDVKM in the germline V gene. J lost 0 bases, V lost 6 bases, and 10 bases had no gene match. The CDR3 loop is CASRPARTGYSNQPQHF. The CDR3 DNA is TGTGCCAGCAGGCCCGCCAGGACAGGGTATAGCAATCAGCCCCAGCATTTT. The complete variable domain, with remaining parts taken from reference TRBV28 and TRBJ1-5, reads DVKVTQSSRYLVKRTGEKVFLECVQDMDHENMFWYRQDPGLGLRLIYFSYDVKMKEKGDIPEGYSVSREKKERFSLILESASTNQTSMYLCASRPARTGYSNQPQHFGDGTRLSIL.

The chain employs TRBV29-1 and TRBJ1-1; possibly TRBD1 for D (5 bases). CDR3 length: 13 residues. Germline lookup yields CDR1 SQVTM and CDR2 ANQGSEA. The V and J ends lost 2 bases and 0 bases respectively, with 7 bases between them. CDR3 amino acids: CSVERGMNTEAFF. The CDR3 region has the DNA TGCAGCGTTGAAAGGGGAATGAACACTGAAGCTTTCTTT.

This clone was recorded a few times. The rearrangement links TRBV7-2 to TRBJ1-2; 9 nucleotides match TRBD1. The trim removed 0 bases at V and 5 bases at J, leaving 4 bases unmatched. The CDR3 spans 15 residues. The V gene's germline CDR1 is SGHTA and CDR2 FQGNSA. CDR3 DNA sequence: TGTGCCAGCAGCTTAGCGGGTGGACAGGGGTATGGCTACACCTTC. Translation: CASSLAGGQGYGYTF.

V gene TRBV6-1 combines with J gene TRBJ2-7; 9 bases align to TRBD2. Germline CDR1 MNHNS, CDR2 SASEGT. This CDR3 spans 15 amino acids. Trimming removed 5 bases from V and 3 bases from J; junction bases left unmatched: 8. The CDR3 region is CASSPRLAAFYEQYF. Here the CDR3 DNA reads TGTGCCAGCAGTCCACGACTAGCGGCGTTCTACGAGCAGTACTTC.